This T cell receptor beta chain came from a study of cytomegalovirus exposure and HLA in healthy donors. Germline V lookup: CDR1 SNHLY, CDR2 FYNNEI. The CDR3 consists of 14 residues. With 0 bases removed from V and 9 bases from J, the gap between germline ends came to 9 bases. PCR was performed using 60 Vbeta and 13 Jbeta primers. The repertoire was sequenced with immunoSEQ multiplex PCR; TCRdb's copy has only in-frame clones and lacks some. This listing includes about 170,000 clones. Sequences were obtained from PBMCs. The clonotype was recovered from a woman aged 55-70 years in good health and CMV-seronegative. The genes are TRBV2 and TRBJ1-6; D call uncertain. The CDR3 DNA sequence: TGTGCCAGCAGTGAAGCTGGAGGCGGTTCACCCCTCCACTTT. Residues: CASSEAGGGSPLHF.